This T cell receptor (beta chain) is from a study of blood T cell repertoires in COVID-19. J gave up 8 bases and V 1 base, and 8 bases lay outside the gene matches. The CDR3 consists of 16 residues. Germline values: CDR1 SGHRS, CDR2 YFSETQ. How the authors handled the data: Reference gene primer amplification yielded estimated nucleated cell counts. Sequenced by immunoSEQ multiplex PCR; TCRdb stores in-frame clones only, minus some. For V, J and clone size, that table is used; D and trimming come from the DNA. This sample yields roughly 250,000 clones, of which roughly nine tenths are seen a single time; 9.5% to 15% belongs to the top ten. Enrolled during active infection, Seattle patients were then followed longitudinally.

Sequencing was performed on peripheral blood. This chain joins TRBV5-1 and TRBJ1-6; 8 bases are shared with TRBD1. The receptor comes from a woman in her 30s with COVID-19, enrolled during active disease. In DNA form, the CDR3 reads TGCGCCAGCAGCTTGTCAGGGGGCACCACTTATTCACCCCTCCACTTT. Encoded protein: CASSLSGGTTYSPLHF. Full variable domain (missing parts from reference TRBV5-1 and TRBJ1-6): KAGVTQTPRYLIKTRGQQVTLSCSPISGHRSVSWYQQTPGQGLQFLFEYFSETQRNKGNFPGRFSGRQFSNSRSEMNVSTLELGDSALYLCASSLSGGTTYSPLHFGNGTRLTVT.